This T cell receptor (beta chain) comes out of a study of blood T cells in healthy people across ages. The CDR3 extends over 15 amino acids. V gave up 2 bases and J gave up 8 bases, with 18 bases separating them. Germline loops: CDR1 SEHNR, CDR2 FQNEAQ (reference sequence). Findings of the study overall: Investigators viewed diversity estimates from one million T cells as underestimates, the study reported. Per million T cells, the diversity of TCR beta decreased roughly linearly as age advanced.

Notes on this clonotype: Its antigen is not known.

A second PCR, run for about 6 to 12 cycles, used a sample-barcoded 5' primer plus a J-beta primer mix. TCRdb re-called the 5' RACE reads through MiXCR, storing one row per CDR3 protein. The sample holds about 730,000 distinct CDR3 sequences, about 40% seen once. Specimen: blood. The chain carries TRBV7-9 and TRBJ1-2; D possibly corresponds to TRBD1 (6 bases). This clonotype originated in a woman aged 60-75 years in good health. Here the CDR3 reads CASSLTSQGSTGYTF. CDR3 DNA: TGTGCCAGCAGCTTAACGAGCCAGGGGAGTACCGGCTACACCTTC.